These 31 T cell receptor beta chains were all obtained from the same sample, sequenced in a study of response to subunit inactivated influenza vaccine. Via MiXCR, TCRdb re-called the RT-PCR reads, giving one row per CDR3 protein. The sample records 500,000 to 600,000 distinct CDR3 sequences, approximately 12% being singletons. Material: PBMCs from blood, obtained 45 days after vaccination. The receptor set was obtained from a man between 50 and 59 years old who received an inactivated influenza vaccine.

CDR3 protein: CASSISGTSGSGTDTQYF. The CDR3 DNA follows: TGTGCCAGTAGTATTTCCGGGACTAGCGGGAGTGGCACAGATACGCAGTATTTT. The rearrangement joins TRBV19 to TRBJ2-3, with 14 bases matching TRBD2. V lost 3 bases, J lost 1 base, and 6 bases stayed unmatched. This CDR3 spans 18 amino acids. Germline V lookup: CDR1 LNHDA, CDR2 SQIVND (reference sequence).

This clonotype was seen more than once but under ten times. V usage is TRBV5-1 and J usage is TRBJ2-1; TRBD1 matches at 8 bases. In germline, CDR1 is SGHRS, CDR2 YFSETQ. There are 13 residues in the CDR3. V shed 4 bases, J shed 12 bases, and the junction held 9 bases outside the gene matches. The CDR3 loop is CASSKQGESGQFF. In DNA form, the CDR3 reads TGCGCCAGCAGCAAACAGGGGGAGAGTGGGCAGTTCTTC. Full variable domain (missing parts from reference TRBV5-1 and TRBJ2-1): KAGVTQTPRYLIKTRGQQVTLSCSPISGHRSVSWYQQTPGQGLQFLFEYFSETQRNKGNFPGRFSGRQFSNSRSEMNVSTLELGDSALYLCASSKQGESGQFFGPGTRLTVL.

This clonotype was counted a few times. V is TRBV5-1 and J is TRBJ1-1; TRBD1 matches 9 bases. The V and J ends lost 0 bases and 5 bases, in that order; junction bases with no gene match: 2. This CDR3 contains 14 residues. Germline V gives CDR1 SGHRS, CDR2 YFSETQ. This CDR3 is CASSLGGQGTEAFF. The CDR3, as DNA: TGCGCCAGCAGCTTGGGTGGACAGGGGACTGAAGCTTTCTTT.

This clonotype was observed a few times. The chain joins TRBV6-1 to TRBJ2-1; D might be TRBD2 (6 bases). V lost 8 bases and J lost 2, with 13 bases in between. This CDR3 is 14 amino acids long. CDR1 and CDR2 from the germline V gene are MNHNS and SASEGT. The CDR3 DNA follows: TGTGCCAGCTTCGCCGCGGGACCCTACAATGAGCAGTTCTTC. Its protein product is CASFAAGPYNEQFF.

This clonotype was seen more than once but under ten times. The chain couples TRBV20-1 to TRBJ1-1, with 7 bases lining up with TRBD1. CDR1 DFQATT and CDR2 SNEGSKA come from the germline V gene (reference sequence). Losses at the gene ends were 6 bases for V and 6 bases for J; bases not matched to a gene: 7. CDR3 length: 12 amino acids. This chain's CDR3 is CSATTGAPEAFF. CDR3 nucleotide sequence: TGCAGTGCCACTACAGGGGCCCCTGAAGCTTTCTTT.

In its sample, this clonotype was seen a few times. The rearrangement links TRBV12-3 or TRBV12-4 to TRBJ2-1; the D gene is possibly TRBD2 (5 bases). CDR3 size: 13 residues. Trimming cost V 5 bases and J 5 bases, with 10 bases left between them. CDR3 sequence (DNA): TGTGCCAGCAGTCAACTAGTAAACAATGAGCAGTTCTTC. Translated: CASSQLVNNEQFF.

This clonotype was observed a handful of times. The genes are TRBV29-1 and TRBJ2-5; 10 nucleotides agree with TRBD2. Germline V gene data show CDR1 as SQVTM and CDR2 as ANQGSEA. The CDR3 contains 15 residues. The V and J ends lost 4 bases and 4 bases, in that order; junction bases with no gene match: 9. The CDR3 protein is CSVAHLAGVGETQYF. The CDR3 region has the DNA TGCAGCGTTGCTCATCTAGCGGGGGTCGGAGAGACCCAGTACTTC. The full variable domain, rest sourced from reference TRBV29-1 and TRBJ2-5, is SAVISQKPSRDICQRGTSLTIQCQVDSQVTMMFWYRQQPGQSLTLIATANQGSEATYESGFVIDKFPISRPNLTFSTLTVSNMSPEDSSIYLCSVAHLAGVGETQYFGPGTRLLVL.

The gene calls are TRBV20-1 and TRBJ2-3; 10 bases are a match to TRBD2. J lost 2 bases, V lost 4 bases, and 6 bases had no gene match. Looked up from germline, CDR1 is DFQATT and CDR2 is SNEGSKA (reference sequence). CDR3 length: 15 residues. CDR3 residues: CSATVTSGITDTQYF. The CDR3 DNA reads as TGCAGTGCTACAGTAACTAGCGGGATCACAGATACGCAGTATTTT.

There are many counts of this clonotype. V and J are TRBV7-2 and TRBJ2-1, with D possibly called TRBD1 or TRBD2 (5 bases each). V was cut by 3 bases and J by 9 bases, with 9 bases left in between. Germline V gene data show CDR1 as SGHTA and CDR2 as FQGNSA. The CDR3 extends over 12 amino acids. Written as DNA, the CDR3 is TGTGCCAGCAGCTTGGCGAGGGGTGAGCAGTTCTTC. This gives the protein CASSLARGEQFF.

The sample holds a few counts of this clonotype. The gene calls are TRBV12-3 or TRBV12-4 and TRBJ1-1; perhaps TRBD1 as D (6 bases). The CDR3 is 14 amino acids. Trimming shortened V by 8 bases and J by 0 bases, and 13 bases separated the two germline ends. The CDR3 loop is CASGAGHLNTEAFF. The CDR3 DNA sequence: TGTGCCAGCGGGGCGGGACACTTGAACACTGAAGCTTTCTTT.

The V and J genes are TRBV6-2 or TRBV6-3 and TRBJ2-1; 9 nucleotides align to TRBD2. The germline V gene encodes CDR1 MNHEY and CDR2 SVGEGT. The CDR3 extends over 17 amino acids. J lost 3 bases, V lost 0 bases, and 6 bases had no gene match. CDR3 in amino acids: CASSYSGTSPFYNEQFF. In DNA, the CDR3 is TGTGCCAGCAGTTACTCGGGGACTAGCCCCTTCTACAATGAGCAGTTCTTC.

This clonotype was seen a few times. The chain combines TRBV7-2 with TRBJ1-2, with D possibly TRBD1 on 5 matching bases. V gave up 5 bases and J gave up 0 bases, with 13 bases separating them. In germline, CDR1 is SGHTA, CDR2 FQGNSA. The CDR3 length is 15 residues. This CDR3 is CASSQGRLANYGYTF. In DNA form, the CDR3 reads TGTGCCAGCAGCCAGGGACGCTTAGCTAACTATGGCTACACCTTC.

The sample holds many counts of this clonotype. V usage is TRBV29-1 and J usage is TRBJ2-7, with a possible D match to TRBD2 (6 bases). The CDR3 length is 14 residues. The ends were cut back, 4 bases at V and 2 bases at J, with 15 bases in the middle. Germline V gives CDR1 SQVTM, CDR2 ANQGSEA. CDR3 sequence reads: CSVVSGRTAYEQYF. Here the CDR3 DNA reads TGCAGCGTTGTAAGTGGGAGGACCGCCTACGAGCAGTACTTC.

This clonotype occurred many times. V usage is TRBV7-6 and J usage is TRBJ1-1, with D perhaps matching TRBD1 (6 bases). The CDR3 is 14 residues long. Germline V lookup: CDR1 SGHVS, CDR2 FNYEAQ. V shed 7 bases and J shed 5 bases, with 17 bases lying between them. The CDR3 DNA is TGTGCCAGCATCCCCTCGACAGGTTGGACTGAAGCTTTCTTT. Its protein is CASIPSTGWTEAFF.

J is TRBJ2-7 and V is TRBV11-3; D possibly corresponds to TRBD1 (6 bases). Germline V gives CDR1 SGHNT, CDR2 YENEEA. The CDR3 has 13 amino acids. V gave up 3 bases and J gave up 6 bases, with 12 bases separating them. The CDR3 loop is CASSFNRDGEQYF. In DNA, the CDR3 is TGTGCCAGCAGCTTTAACAGGGATGGCGAGCAGTACTTC.

The CDR3 sequence is CAWTPLNSYNSPLHF. The CDR3 nucleotides read TGTGCCTGGACCCCTTTGAACTCCTATAATTCACCCCTCCACTTT. The chain carries TRBV30 and TRBJ1-6, with D hard to call. The CDR3 is 15 amino acids. Germline V gives CDR1 GTSNPN, CDR2 SVGIG (reference sequence). The ends were cut back, 4 bases at V and 0 bases at J, with 10 bases in the middle.

This clonotype has more than one count but fewer than ten. The chain has TRBV12-3 or TRBV12-4 and TRBJ2-1; maybe TRBD1 (5 bases). This CDR3 is built from 15 residues. Trimming stripped 8 bases from V and 7 bases from J, with 21 bases between. CDR3 amino acids: CASLPDGGHRNEQFF. CDR3 bases: TGTGCCAGCCTTCCGGACGGTGGACATAGGAATGAGCAGTTCTTC.

The chain has TRBV20-1 and TRBJ2-2, with 8 bases lining up with TRBD2. Germline V CDR1 and CDR2: DFQATT, SNEGSKA (reference sequence). The CDR3 totals 14 residues. The ends lost 6 bases at V and 8 bases at J; junction bases unmatched: 11. CDR3 protein: CSASSGTIRGELFF. The CDR3 DNA reads as TGCAGTGCAAGTAGCGGGACGATTCGGGGGGAGCTGTTTTTT.

This clonotype was detected a few times. The chain is built from TRBV6-5 and TRBJ1-4; 7 bases fit TRBD1. The CDR3 loop spans 18 amino acids. V was pared by 0 bases and J by 0 bases, with 7 bases of the junction left unmatched. The V gene's germline CDR1 is MNHEY and CDR2 SVGAGI. The CDR3 DNA is TGTGCCAGCAGTTACTCCCCCCCGGGGACAGCAACTAATGAAAAACTGTTTTTT. Protein sequence: CASSYSPPGTATNEKLFF.

The chain employs TRBV5-4 and TRBJ2-5; D tentatively reads TRBD1 or TRBD2 (5 bases each). Trimming cost V 10 bases and J 0 bases, with 13 bases left between them. This CDR3 is 13 amino acids long. Germline V gene lookup returns CDR1 SGHNT and CDR2 YYREEE (reference sequence). CDR3 bases: TGTGCCTCCCGGGACCAGAACCAAGAGACCCAGTACTTC. Amino acids: CASRDQNQETQYF.

The chain combines TRBV12-3 or TRBV12-4 with TRBJ1-4, with D perhaps matching TRBD1 (5 bases). V shed 3 bases and J shed 10 bases, with 6 bases lying between them. The CDR3 is 11 residues long. As DNA, the CDR3 is TGTGCCAGCAGTTTCGGGGGAAAACTGTTTTTT. This gives the protein CASSFGGKLFF.

The chain carries TRBV15 and TRBJ2-3; D gene ambiguous. The CDR3 is 13 amino acids. Trimming cost V 0 bases and J 7 bases, with 8 bases left between them. Germline CDR1 LNHNV, CDR2 YYDKDF (reference sequence). The CDR3 DNA reads TGTGCCACCAGCAGAGATACAGTGAATACGCAGTATTTT. Amino acids: CATSRDTVNTQYF.

In its sample, this clonotype was seen many times. The rearrangement joins TRBV5-1 to TRBJ2-1; tentative D call: TRBD1 (6 bases). CDR1 and CDR2 from the germline V gene are SGHRS and YFSETQ. With 2 bases removed from V and 10 bases from J, the gap between germline ends came to 10 bases. CDR3 size: 12 residues. This CDR3 reads CASSLTGMEQFF. The CDR3 DNA reads TGCGCCAGCAGCTTAACAGGGATGGAGCAGTTCTTC.

The chain uses TRBV24-1 and TRBJ2-1, with TRBD2 matching over 7 bases. The CDR3 length is 14 residues. With 5 bases clipped from V and 6 bases from J, the junction kept 6 bases outside the gene matches. Germline values: CDR1 KGHDR, CDR2 SFDVKD. The CDR3 coding sequence is TGTGCCACCAGTGGGCTAGCGGACTTCAATGAGCAGTTCTTC. Its protein is CATSGLADFNEQFF.

The table lists this clonotype with a few counts. This chain connects TRBV5-1 to TRBJ2-1; no definite D call. The germline gives CDR1 SGHRS, CDR2 YFSETQ. The CDR3 has 12 amino acids. Trimming removed 3 bases from V and 5 bases from J, with 6 bases in between. The CDR3 DNA reads as TGCGCCAGCAGCTGGCAGAACAATGAGCAGTTCTTC. This translates into CASSWQNNEQFF.

The V and J genes are TRBV5-1 and TRBJ1-5; the match to TRBD1 covers 7 bases. The germline V gene has CDR1 SGHRS and CDR2 YFSETQ. CDR3 size: 15 residues. The trim removed 0 bases at V and 4 bases at J, leaving 4 bases unmatched. Here the CDR3 reads CASSLDGTANQPQHF. The CDR3 bases are TGCGCCAGCAGCTTGGACGGGACAGCTAATCAGCCCCAGCATTTT.

V is TRBV4-1 and J is TRBJ1-1; D might be TRBD1 (5 bases). The CDR3 is made up of 15 amino acids. Germline loops: CDR1 MGHRA, CDR2 YSYEKL. Between the trimmed V and J ends, which lost 4 bases and 0 bases, there was a span of 12 bases. The CDR3 reads CASSLDKQVNTEAFF. The CDR3 nucleotides read TGCGCCAGCAGCCTAGACAAACAGGTGAACACTGAAGCTTTCTTT.

The V call is TRBV7-8, the J call TRBJ2-7, with D perhaps matching TRBD2 (6 bases). CDR3 length: 16 amino acids. CDR1 SGHVS and CDR2 FQNEAQ come from the germline V gene. V lost 5 bases to trimming and J lost 3 bases, with 20 bases between them. The CDR3 DNA sequence: TGTGCCAGCAGCAATCCATATAGCGGACTCTACTACGAGCAGTACTTC. Translated, it gives CASSNPYSGLYYEQYF.

This clonotype was picked up a small number of times. The chain combines TRBV5-1 with TRBJ2-3; D perhaps matches TRBD1 (5 bases). The CDR3 extends over 15 amino acids. V gave up 4 bases and J gave up 4 bases, with 16 bases separating them. In germline, CDR1 is SGHRS, CDR2 YFSETQ. The CDR3 here is CASSPGFSIPDTQYF. CDR3 nucleotides: TGCGCCAGCAGCCCAGGGTTTAGTATTCCAGATACGCAGTATTTT.

This clonotype was found many times. CDR3 sequence reads: CASSYETSGGERDTQYF. Here the CDR3 DNA reads TGTGCCAGCAGTTACGAGACTAGCGGAGGAGAGAGAGATACGCAGTATTTT. The chain couples TRBV6-5 to TRBJ2-3, with 9 nucleotides matching TRBD2. The CDR3 runs 17 residues. Trimming cost V 2 bases and J 5 bases; bases outside gene matches: 11. Germline loops: CDR1 MNHEY, CDR2 SVGAGI.

CDR3 sequence: CASSYSFSSGSSYNEQFF. CDR3 nucleotide sequence: TGTGCCAGCAGTTACTCGTTCTCTAGCGGGAGTTCCTACAATGAGCAGTTCTTC. The genes are TRBV6-5 and TRBJ2-1, with 10 bases matching TRBD2. Germline assignment: CDR1 MNHEY and CDR2 SVGAGI. V shed 0 bases and J 1 base; nucleotides not matched to a gene: 6. This CDR3 has 18 residues.